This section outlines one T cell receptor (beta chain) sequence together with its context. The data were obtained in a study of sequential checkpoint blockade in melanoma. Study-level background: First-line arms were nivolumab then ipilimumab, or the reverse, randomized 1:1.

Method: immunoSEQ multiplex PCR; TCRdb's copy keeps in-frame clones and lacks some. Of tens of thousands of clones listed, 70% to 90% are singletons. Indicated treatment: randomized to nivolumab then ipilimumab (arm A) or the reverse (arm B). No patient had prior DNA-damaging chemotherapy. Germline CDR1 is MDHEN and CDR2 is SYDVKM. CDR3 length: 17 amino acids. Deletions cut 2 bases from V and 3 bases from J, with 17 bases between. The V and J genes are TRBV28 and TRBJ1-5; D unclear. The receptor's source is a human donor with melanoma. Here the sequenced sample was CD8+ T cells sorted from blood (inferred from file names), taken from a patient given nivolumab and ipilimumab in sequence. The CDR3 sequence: CASSLAGSGPLNQPQHF. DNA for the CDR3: TGTGCCAGCAGTTTAGCAGGTTCCGGCCCCCTCAATCAGCCCCAGCATTTT. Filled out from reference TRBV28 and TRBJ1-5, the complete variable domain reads DVKVTQSSRYLVKRTGEKVFLECVQDMDHENMFWYRQDPGLGLRLIYFSYDVKMKEKGDIPEGYSVSREKKERFSLILESASTNQTSMYLCASSLAGSGPLNQPQHFGDGTRLSIL.